This TCR beta chain stems from a study of spatial heterogeneity in lung cancer. A distinct unique molecular identifier was carried by each TCR cDNA molecule. TCRdb processed the 5' RACE reads anew with MiXCR; each CDR3 protein has one entry. This table holds some 100,000 distinct CDR3 sequences, 3.5% to 5% found once. In the case of this clonotype: Its antigen is unidentified. Mismatch with germline at one junction end may stem from a read error.

Regarding time point: sample taken at primary tumor resection. Untreated early-stage non-small cell lung cancer patients, over 55 in total, were the donors. This CDR3 contains 15 residues. CDR1 MDHEN and CDR2 SYDVKM come from the germline V gene. Study-wide results and limits: The number of expanded tumor alpha and beta chains correlated with mutation number.

This TCR came from a male donor with early-stage non-small cell lung cancer. The source was lung tumor tissue, collected at surgery. The chain links TRBV28 to TRBJ2-4; 7 nucleotides line up with TRBD1. The chain's CDR3 is CASSSFATGQNIRYF. The CDR3 coding sequence is TGTGCCAGCAGTAGTTTCGCGACAGGGCAAAACATTCGGTACTTC.